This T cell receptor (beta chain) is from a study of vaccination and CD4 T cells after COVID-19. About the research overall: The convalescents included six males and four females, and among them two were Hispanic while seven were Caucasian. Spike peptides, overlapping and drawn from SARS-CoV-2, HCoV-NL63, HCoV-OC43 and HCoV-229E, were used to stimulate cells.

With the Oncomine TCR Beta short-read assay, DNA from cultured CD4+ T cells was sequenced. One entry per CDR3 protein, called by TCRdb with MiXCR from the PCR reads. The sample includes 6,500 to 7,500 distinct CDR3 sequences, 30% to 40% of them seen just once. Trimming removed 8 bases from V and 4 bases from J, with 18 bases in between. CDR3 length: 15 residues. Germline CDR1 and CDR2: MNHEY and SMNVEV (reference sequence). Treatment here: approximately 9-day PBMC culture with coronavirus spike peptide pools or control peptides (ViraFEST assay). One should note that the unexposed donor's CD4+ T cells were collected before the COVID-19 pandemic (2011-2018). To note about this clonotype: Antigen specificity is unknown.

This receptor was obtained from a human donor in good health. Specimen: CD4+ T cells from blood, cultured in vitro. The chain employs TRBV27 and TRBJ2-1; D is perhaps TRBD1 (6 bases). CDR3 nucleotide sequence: TGTGCCAGCTACCCTTGGGCAGGGGAGTACAATGAGCAGTTCTTC. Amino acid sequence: CASYPWAGEYNEQFF.